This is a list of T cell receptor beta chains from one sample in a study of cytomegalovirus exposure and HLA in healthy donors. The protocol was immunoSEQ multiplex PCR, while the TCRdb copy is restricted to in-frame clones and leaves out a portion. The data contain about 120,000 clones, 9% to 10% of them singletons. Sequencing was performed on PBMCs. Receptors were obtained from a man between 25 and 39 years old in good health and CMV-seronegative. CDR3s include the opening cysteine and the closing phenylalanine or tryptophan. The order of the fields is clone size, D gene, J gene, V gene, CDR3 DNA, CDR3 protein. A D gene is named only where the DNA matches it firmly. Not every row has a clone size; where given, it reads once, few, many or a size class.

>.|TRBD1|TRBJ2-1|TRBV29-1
TGCAGCGTTGTCCCGGGACAGGGAACGGTCAATGAGCAGTTCTTC
CSVVPGQGTVNEQFF
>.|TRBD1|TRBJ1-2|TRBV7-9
TGTGCCAGCAGCGGGGACAGGCACTATGGCTACACCTTC
CASSGDRHYGYTF
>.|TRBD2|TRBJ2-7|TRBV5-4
TGTGCCAGCAGCGCCGGGACTAGCGGGAACTACGAGCAGTACTTC
CASSAGTSGNYEQYF
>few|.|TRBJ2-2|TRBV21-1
TGTGCCAGCAGCCCAAGGGAGGGTAGCACCGGGGAGCTGTTTTTT
CASSPREGSTGELFF
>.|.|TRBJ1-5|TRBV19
TGTGCCAGTACCCCGCGGGACGGTTATAGCAATCAGCCCCAGCATTTT
CASTPRDGYSNQPQHF
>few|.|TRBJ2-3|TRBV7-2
TGTGCCAGCAGCTTTGGGACAAACACAGATACGCAGTATTTT
CASSFGTNTDTQYF
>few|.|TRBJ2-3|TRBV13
TGTGCCAGCAGCTCCCCGGTTCAGGTTTTT
CASSSPVQVF
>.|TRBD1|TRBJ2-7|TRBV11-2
TGTGCCAGCAGCCATTACAGGGGGAGAAACGAGCAGTACTTC
CASSHYRGRNEQYF
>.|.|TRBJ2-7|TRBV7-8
TGTGCCAGCAGCGTCGACAGGCCTCCCTACGAGCAGTACTTC
CASSVDRPPYEQYF
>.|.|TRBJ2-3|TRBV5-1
TGCGCCAGCCGAGATACAGATACGCAGTATTTT
CASRDTDTQYF
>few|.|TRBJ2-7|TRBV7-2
TGTGCCAGCAGCCCCCAGGGGAGAAGCTACGAGCAGTACTTC
CASSPQGRSYEQYF
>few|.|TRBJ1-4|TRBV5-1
TGCGCCAGCAGCCCTAACAGGATTGCTAATGAAAAACTGTTTTTT
CASSPNRIANEKLFF
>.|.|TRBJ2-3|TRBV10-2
TGCGCCAGCTCCGGGACAAGGTCAGATACGCAGTATTTT
CASSGTRSDTQYF
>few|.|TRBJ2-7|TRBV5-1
TGCGCCAGCAGCTTGCAGGCCCCAAGCAGTCACTACGAGCAGTACTTC
CASSLQAPSSHYEQYF
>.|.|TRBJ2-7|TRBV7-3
TGTGCCAGCAGCTTAAAAGGGCCCGGGGGAACTGAATCCTACGAGCAGTACTTC
CASSLKGPGGTESYEQYF
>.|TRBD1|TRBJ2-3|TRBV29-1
TGCAGCGTTCAGACAGGGGGCAACACAGATACGCAGTATTTT
CSVQTGGNTDTQYF
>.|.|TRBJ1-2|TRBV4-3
TGCGCCAGCAGACAAGATCTAAGTAACTATGGCTACACCTTC
CASRQDLSNYGYTF
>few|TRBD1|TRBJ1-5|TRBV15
TGTGCCACCAGCAGGGAAGGAAACACAGGGGGCGCCTATCAGCCCCAGCATTTT
CATSREGNTGGAYQPQHF
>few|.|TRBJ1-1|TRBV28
TGTGCCAGTGAGCGACAGGACCTGAACACTGAAGCTTTCTTT
CASERQDLNTEAFF
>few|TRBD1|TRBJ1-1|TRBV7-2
TGTGCCAGCACCACAGGGGGCAGAACTGAAGCTTTCTTT
CASTTGGRTEAFF
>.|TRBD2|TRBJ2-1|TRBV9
TGTGCCAGCAGCGCAGGGACTAGCGGGGGGGCTGTGGGGCAGTTCTTC
CASSAGTSGGAVGQFF
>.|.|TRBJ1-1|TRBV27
TGTGCCAGCAGTTCCGGGTTTGAAGCTTTCTTT
CASSSGFEAFF
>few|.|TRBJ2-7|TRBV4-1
TGCGCCAGCAGCCAAGGGTCAAGCGGAACTTACGAGCAGTACTTC
CASSQGSSGTYEQYF
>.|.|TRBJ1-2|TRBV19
TGTGCCAGTAGTATAGCCAACGTCCTAGCTGGCTACACCTTC
CASSIANVLAGYTF
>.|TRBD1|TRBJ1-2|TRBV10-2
TGCGCCAGCAGTGAGACGGGACAGTCCCTCAACTATGGCTACACCTTC
CASSETGQSLNYGYTF
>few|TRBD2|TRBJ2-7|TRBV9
TGTGCCAGCAGCGTAGATTATAGCGGGATGTACGAGCAGTACTTC
CASSVDYSGMYEQYF